The 12 T cell receptor beta chains given below trace back to one sample, sequenced in a study of response to subunit inactivated influenza vaccine. TCRdb itself ran the RT-PCR reads through MiXCR, one entry per CDR3 protein. The table records fewer than 750,000 distinct CDR3 sequences, 11% to 15% of them present only once. This material consisted of PBMCs from blood, taken 11 to 12 days after vaccination. These receptor sequences come from a man aged 45-60 years who received an inactivated influenza vaccine.

This clonotype has ten or more counts. The rearrangement uses TRBV20-1 and TRBJ2-1, with TRBD2 identical over 11 bases. The CDR3 has 14 residues. Germline lookup yields CDR1 DFQATT and CDR2 SNEGSKA (reference sequence). The CDR3 DNA sequence: TGCAGAGCAAAGACTAGCGGGGCGACGAATGAGCAGTTCTTC. Its protein is CRAKTSGATNEQFF.

This clonotype has only a few counts. V and J are TRBV5-6 and TRBJ2-3; D is unresolved. The CDR3 runs 11 residues. V lost 4 bases and J 8 bases, leaving 8 bases between the germline ends. The germline gives CDR1 SGHDT, CDR2 YYEEEE. This CDR3 reads CASSRLGTQYF. CDR3 sequence (DNA): TGTGCCAGCAGCCGGCTGGGTACGCAGTATTTT.

The chain carries TRBV7-9 and TRBJ2-1; 7 nucleotides agree with TRBD2. The length of the CDR3 is 15 residues. J was trimmed by 3 bases and V by 5 bases; bases with no gene match: 7. Looked up from germline, CDR1 is SEHNR and CDR2 is FQNEAQ (reference sequence). The CDR3 coding sequence is TGTGCCAGCAGCCCAGTAGCGGGTTACTACAATGAGCAGTTCTTC. It encodes CASSPVAGYYNEQFF.

This clonotype appeared a few times. An end of the junction does not agree with germline; a read error may underlie this. The V gene is TRBV20-1, the J gene TRBJ2-7; weak D call: TRBD2 (6 bases). This CDR3 has 13 residues. Looked up from germline, CDR1 is DFQATT and CDR2 is SNEGSKA (reference sequence). CDR3 nucleotide sequence: TGCAGTGCCAGAGGGCCTAGCGTCTACGAGCAGTACTTC. Its translation: CSARGPSVYEQYF.

In this sample, this clonotype turned up a few times. The V gene is TRBV10-3, the J gene TRBJ2-2, with D unresolved. The CDR3 has 16 residues. CDR1 is ENHRY and CDR2 is SYGVKD in the germline V gene. V was cut by 0 bases and J by 0 bases, with 8 bases left in between. This CDR3 reads CAISESANANTGELFF. For the CDR3, the DNA is TGTGCCATCAGTGAGTCGGCGAATGCGAACACCGGGGAGCTGTTTTTT.

The V gene is TRBV7-2, the J gene TRBJ1-1; D is ambiguous. V gave up 4 bases and J gave up 7 bases, with 10 bases separating them. This CDR3 is built from 12 residues. Germline CDR1 and CDR2: SGHTA and FQGNSA. For the CDR3, the DNA is TGTGCCAGCAGCTCTATACGATTTGAAGCTTTCTTT. Its translation is CASSSIRFEAFF.

In this sample, this clonotype turned up a few times. The chain recombines TRBV11-2 with TRBJ2-3, with D perhaps matching TRBD1 (6 bases). Trimming stripped 1 base from V and 1 base from J, with 12 bases between. The CDR3 has 16 residues. CDR1 and CDR2 (germline): SGHAT, FQNNGV. The CDR3 DNA reads TGTGCCAGCAGCTTAGCGGGGACATCCCGCACAGATACGCAGTATTTT. Its translation is CASSLAGTSRTDTQYF.

This clonotype was counted a few times. The V and J genes are TRBV7-3 and TRBJ2-3; no clear D gene. This CDR3 is built from 13 residues. Germline CDR1 reads SGHTA; CDR2 reads FQGTGA. V shed 3 bases and J shed 8 bases, with 12 bases lying between them. CDR3 coding DNA: TGTGCCAGCAGCTTTTCTTCCCCAAGTACGCAGTATTTT. Protein sequence: CASSFSSPSTQYF.

There are many counts of this clonotype. The gene calls are TRBV12-5 and TRBJ2-3; D is uncertain. CDR1 LGHNT and CDR2 FRNRAP come from the germline V gene. The ends were cut back, 1 base at V and 2 bases at J, with 1 base in the middle. The CDR3 consists of 12 residues. CDR3 in DNA: TGTGCTAGTGGTTTGGACACAGATACGCAGTATTTT. This encodes CASGLDTDTQYF.

This clonotype was counted between two and nine times. The chain combines TRBV5-4 with TRBJ2-5; TRBD1 agrees at 7 bases. CDR3 size: 14 residues. Germline V gene lookup returns CDR1 SGHNT and CDR2 YYREEE (reference sequence). Trimming cost V 4 bases and J 5 bases; bases outside gene matches: 8. The CDR3 reads CASSRDRDGETQYF. CDR3 DNA sequence: TGTGCCAGCAGCCGCGACAGGGACGGGGAGACCCAGTACTTC.

This sequence joins TRBV3-1 and TRBJ1-5, with D perhaps matching TRBD1 (5 bases). Trimming removed 4 bases from V and 3 bases from J, with 7 bases in between. The CDR3 is 13 amino acids. CDR1 is LGHDT and CDR2 is YNNKEL in the germline V gene (reference sequence). CDR3 amino acids: CASSPDNNQPQHF. The CDR3 bases are TGTGCCAGCAGCCCGGACAACAATCAGCCCCAGCATTTT.

This chain connects TRBV4-2 to TRBJ1-2; weak D call: TRBD1 (5 bases). V was pared by 5 bases and J by 0 bases, with 7 bases between. Germline CDR1 reads LGHNA; CDR2 reads YNFKEQ. This CDR3 contains 13 residues. DNA of the CDR3: TGTGCCAGCAGCAAACAGGCTAACTATGGCTACACCTTC. Protein product: CASSKQANYGYTF.